Listed below are T cell receptor beta chains from one sample, sequenced in a study of blood T cell repertoires in COVID-19. Using immunoSEQ multiplex PCR, the repertoire was profiled, and TCRdb retains in-frame clones only, with some absent. Of a few hundred thousand clones listed, approximately 92% were seen once; the top ten hold roughly 2.7%. The sample comprised peripheral blood. Receptors originate from a person under 35 with COVID-19, enrolled during active disease. Each CDR3 is given with its conserved first and last residue. D genes are given only for firm matches. Clone size is not always given. Where it is, it says once, few, many or a class for expanded clones.

j_call clone_size v_call d_call cdr3_nt cdr3_aa
TRBJ2-2 - TRBV19 - TGTGCCAGTAGGCCCATAGGCGGGACGGGCACCGGGGAGCTGTTTTTT CASRPIGGTGTGELFF
TRBJ1-2 - TRBV6-2/TRBV6-3 - TGTGCCAGCAGTAACCGACAGAACTATGGCTACACCTTC CASSNRQNYGYTF
TRBJ2-2 - TRBV7-9 TRBD1 TGTGCCAGCAGCTTGGGTGACAGGGGAATGGCCGGGGAGCTGTTTTTT CASSLGDRGMAGELFF
TRBJ1-6 - TRBV5-1 - TGCGCCAGCGCGGGAGACTATAATTCACCCCTCCACTTT CASAGDYNSPLHF
TRBJ1-4 once TRBV4-2 - TGTGCCAGCAGCCAAGTCAGCGGGAATGAAAAACTGTTTTTT CASSQVSGNEKLFF
TRBJ2-7 - TRBV7-8 - TGTGCCAGCAGCCAGGACAGCTTTTCCTACGAGCAGTACTTC CASSQDSFSYEQYF
TRBJ2-1 - TRBV5-1 TRBD2 TGCGCCAGCAGCTTCGGGAGCGGGAGCGGAACCTACAATGAGCAGTTCTTC CASSFGSGSGTYNEQFF
TRBJ2-1 - TRBV7-8 TRBD2 TGTGCCAGCATTCCACTAGCGGAACCGGGGAATGAGCAGTTCTTC CASIPLAEPGNEQFF
TRBJ2-7 - TRBV10-3 TRBD2 TGTGCCACCCGGACTAGCGGCAACGAGCAGTACTTC CATRTSGNEQYF
TRBJ2-3 - TRBV5-1 TRBD1 TGCGCCAGCAGCGAGGTGCCGGGACAGCCAGATACGCAGTATTTT CASSEVPGQPDTQYF
TRBJ2-1 - TRBV9 TRBD2 TGTGCCAGCAGCGCCACCGGGACTAGGATTTTCGATGAGCAGTTCTTC CASSATGTRIFDEQFF
TRBJ1-6 few TRBV5-5 TRBD1 TGTGCCAGCAGCCACAGGGGCGATAATTCACCCCTCCACTTT CASSHRGDNSPLHF
TRBJ2-2 - TRBV19 - TGTGCCAGTAGTGGGGAGGTGGGCACCGGGGAGCTGTTTTTT CASSGEVGTGELFF
TRBJ2-2 - TRBV6-6 - TGTGCCAGCAGTTACGGCGAGGCCGGGGAGCTGTTTTTT CASSYGEAGELFF
TRBJ1-5 - TRBV9 - TGTGCCAGCAGCGTAGCCCCCCGGCAGCCCCAGCATTTT CASSVAPRQPQHF
TRBJ2-7 - TRBV7-2 - TGTGCCAGCGAGGCTTTACCCTCCTACGAGCAGTACTTC CASEALPSYEQYF
TRBJ2-5 - TRBV7-2 TRBD2 TGTGCCAGCAGTTTTCCCATTAGCGGGACTGAGACCCAGTACTTC CASSFPISGTETQYF
TRBJ1-6 - TRBV25-1 - TGTGCCAGCAGTGACCACGGGGAGGTGAATTCACCCCTCCACTTT CASSDHGEVNSPLHF
TRBJ2-5 - TRBV7-9 TRBD1 TGTGCCAGCAGCTCACGGACAGGGGGGAAAGAGACCCAGTACTTC CASSSRTGGKETQYF
TRBJ2-1 few TRBV9 TRBD2 TGTGCCAGCAGCCTTTTACTAGCGGGGGACTACAATGAGCAGTTCTTC CASSLLLAGDYNEQFF
TRBJ2-7 - TRBV5-6 TRBD1 TGTGCCAGCAGCTTGCGGGACAGGAGACACGAGCAGTACTTC CASSLRDRRHEQYF
TRBJ1-1 - TRBV7-8 - TGTGCCAGCAGCCCTCATGGGGTGGGGGGGCGAACTGAAGCTTTCTTT CASSPHGVGGRTEAFF
TRBJ2-7 - TRBV11-2 - TGTGCCAGCAGGTTTGGGGGAGGCTACGAGCAGTACTTC CASRFGGGYEQYF
TRBJ1-2 - TRBV28 TRBD1 TGTGCCAGCAGTCCGACAGGGGGCTATGGCTACACCTTC CASSPTGGYGYTF
TRBJ2-1 - TRBV29-1 - TGCAGCGTTGAAGATTTAATGGCGGGCTCCTACAATGAGCAGTTCTTC CSVEDLMAGSYNEQFF
TRBJ2-3 once TRBV7-2 TRBD2 TGTGCCAGCAGCCCCCGGACTAGCGGGACGAGCACAGATACGCAGTATTTT CASSPRTSGTSTDTQYF
TRBJ1-5 - TRBV2 - TGTGCCAGCACATTAGATAAGAATAGCAATCAGCCCCAGCATTTT CASTLDKNSNQPQHF
TRBJ1-3 - TRBV5-1 - TGCGCCAGCAGCCGGGACTCTCCTGGAAACACCATATATTTT CASSRDSPGNTIYF
TRBJ2-1 once TRBV5-8 - TGTGCCAGCACCTTCCCCTTTGATGAGCAGTTCTTC CASTFPFDEQFF
TRBJ1-5 - TRBV2 - TGTGCCAGCAGTGCCGGAGCAGGGGATTATAGCAATCAGCCCCAGCATTTT CASSAGAGDYSNQPQHF
TRBJ2-1 - TRBV28 TRBD2 TGTGCCAGCAGCCAACTAGCGGGGGCTGAGGGTGAGCAGTTCTTC CASSQLAGAEGEQFF
TRBJ1-2 once TRBV30 - TGTGCCTGGAGTGTATCCAGAAACAGTTCGTATCGGTGGTTGGCCGGAGGTCATGGCTACACCTTC CAWSVSRNSSYRWLAGGHGYTF
TRBJ1-1 - TRBV12-3/TRBV12-4 - TGTGCCAGCCGGTCCCTGAAATTCGCTGAAGCTTTCTTT CASRSLKFAEAFF
TRBJ2-7 - TRBV4-1 - TGCGCCAGCAGCCCAACTTCACCGGGACAAACCTACGAGCAGTACTTC CASSPTSPGQTYEQYF
TRBJ1-1 - TRBV5-6 - TGTGCCACCGGGGAGGGGATCACTGAAGCTTTCTTT CATGEGITEAFF
TRBJ2-7 - TRBV14 TRBD1 TGTGCCAGCAGCCAAGAAAGTTGGTGGGACAGGGGGAGCTACGAGCAGTACTTC CASSQESWWDRGSYEQYF